The 5 T cell receptor beta chains presented below share a single source sample, sequenced in a study of OX40 agonist ivuxolimab in advanced cancers. The method was immunoSEQ multiplex PCR; TCRdb's version includes in-frame clones alone and lacks a portion of them. Among about 38,000 clones listed, 75% to 90% were seen once. The specimen was CD4+ or CD8+ T cells sorted from blood, collected in a trial of the OX40 agonist ivuxolimab. These receptors were taken from an adult with an advanced solid tumor such as melanoma, head and neck, liver or kidney cancer.

CDR3 amino acids: CASTRGQDGTDTQYF. CDR3 sequence (DNA): TGTGCCAGCACCCGAGGGCAGGACGGCACAGATACGCAGTATTTT. The chain recombines TRBV7-9 with TRBJ2-3; maybe TRBD2 (5 bases). The CDR3 has 15 amino acids. CDR1 and CDR2 from the germline V gene are SEHNR and FQNEAQ (reference sequence). The ends were cut back, 7 bases at V and 1 base at J, with 15 bases in the middle.

The rearrangement joins TRBV27 to TRBJ2-1, with a possible D match to TRBD2 (5 bases). Trimming stripped 7 bases from V and 4 bases from J, with 17 bases between. The CDR3 contains 15 residues. Germline-derived CDR1 and CDR2 are MNHEY and SMNVEV (reference sequence). Here the CDR3 DNA reads TGTGCCAGCACCCCCCAGAGAGCGGAGTACAATGAGCAGTTCTTC. This codes for CASTPQRAEYNEQFF.

The chain recombines TRBV5-5 with TRBJ2-2; 8 bases line up with TRBD1. The J segment lost 5 bases and the V segment lost 4 bases, leaving 1 base of the junction unmatched. The V gene's germline CDR1 is SGHKS and CDR2 YYEKEE (reference sequence). The CDR3 has 13 residues. The CDR3 region has the DNA TGTGCCAGCAGCCGACAGGGGACCGGGGAGCTGTTTTTT. It specifies CASSRQGTGELFF.

V is TRBV4-1 and J is TRBJ1-1, with a possible D match to TRBD1 (6 bases). CDR1 and CDR2 from the germline V gene are MGHRA and YSYEKL. V lost 2 bases to trimming and J lost 1 base, with 14 bases between them. The length of the CDR3 is 16 residues. This chain's CDR3 is CASSQTPGHQNTEAFF. The CDR3 nucleotides read TGCGCCAGCAGCCAAACTCCGGGACACCAGAACACTGAAGCTTTCTTT.

V is TRBV7-2 and J is TRBJ2-7, with 9 bases lining up with TRBD2. Trimming took 1 base from V and 2 from J; bases not matched to a gene: 0. The CDR3 has 14 amino acids. Looked up from germline, CDR1 is SGHTA and CDR2 is FQGNSA. The CDR3 DNA reads TGTGCCAGCAGCTTAGGCGGGAGGGCCTACGAGCAGTACTTC. It specifies CASSLGGRAYEQYF. Supplemented by reference TRBV7-2 and TRBJ2-7, the full variable domain reads GAGVSQSPSNKVTEKGKDVELRCDPISGHTALYWYRQSLGQGLEFLIYFQGNSAPDKSGLPSDRFSAERTGGSVSTLTIQRTQQEDSAVYLCASSLGGRAYEQYFGPGTRLTVT.